Given below is one T cell receptor beta chain in context. Its matching antigen is unknown. A much larger clone lies one base from this, so it may be a read error. This sample stems from a study of regulatory T cells in long-lasting Graves disease. Overall study results and limits: With persistent disease, TRBV28, TRBJ1-2 and TRBJ2-5 were the favored segments. Samples came from peripheral blood alone, without thyroid tissue. Authors noted too few samples as a limitation.

Germline V gene sequence: CDR1 MNHNY, CDR2 SVGAGI (reference sequence). The CDR3 has 17 residues. Sample time point: persistent/refractory GD, antithyroid drugs over 5 years with positive TRAb. The TCR library was prepared using RNA isolated from PBMCs. EDTA tubes received approximately 10 milliliters of drawn peripheral blood. Investigators prepared the TCR beta libraries by applying iRepertoire HTBI primers and Arm-PCR of CDR3 regions. TCRdb itself ran the multiplex PCR reads through MiXCR, one entry per CDR3 protein. This sample yields 400,000 or so distinct CDR3 sequences, of which about 25% are seen a single time; approximately 25% belongs to the top ten.

The chain is built from TRBV6-6 and TRBJ2-7; D may match TRBD1 or TRBD2 (5 bases each). Sequences were derived from peripheral blood mononuclear cells (PBMCs), sampled when the disease was refractory, from a patient treated with antithyroid drugs. This clonotype originated in a female donor with Graves disease. The CDR3 nucleotides are TGTGCCAGCGGTTACTCGATCTCGGCAGGGACCCCGAACGAGCAGTACTTC. Amino acids: CASGYSISAGTPNEQYF.